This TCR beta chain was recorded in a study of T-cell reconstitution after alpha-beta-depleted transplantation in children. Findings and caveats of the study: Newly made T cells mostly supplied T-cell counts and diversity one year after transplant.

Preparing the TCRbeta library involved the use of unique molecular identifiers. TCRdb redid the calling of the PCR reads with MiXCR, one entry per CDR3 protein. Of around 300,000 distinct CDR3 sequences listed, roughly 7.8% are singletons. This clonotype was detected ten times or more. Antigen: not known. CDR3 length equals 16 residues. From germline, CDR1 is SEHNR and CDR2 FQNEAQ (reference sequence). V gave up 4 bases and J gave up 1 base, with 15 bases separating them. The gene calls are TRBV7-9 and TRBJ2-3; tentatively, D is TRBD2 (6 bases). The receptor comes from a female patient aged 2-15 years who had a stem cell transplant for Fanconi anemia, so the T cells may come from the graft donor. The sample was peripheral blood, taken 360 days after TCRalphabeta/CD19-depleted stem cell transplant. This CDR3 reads CASSSPRVAGTDTQYF. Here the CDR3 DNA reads TGTGCCAGCAGCTCTCCCCGGGTAGCGGGCACAGATACGCAGTATTTT.